This TCR beta chain originates from a study of CD8 T cells in ankylosing spondylitis. Quantitative 5'-RACE was performed with molecular barcodes, and it yielded the TCR beta libraries. Each CDR3 protein gets one entry after TCRdb re-called the 5' RACE reads with MiXCR. The data show about 450,000 distinct CDR3 sequences, roughly 27% seen once. V shed 7 bases and J shed 6 bases, with 11 bases lying between them. The CDR3 is 12 amino acids. The germline V gene encodes CDR1 WSHSY and CDR2 SAAADI. Findings and caveats of the study: Seemingly distinctive of ankylosing spondylitis blood was a TCR beta motif formed by eight highly homologous variants. Significantly higher representation of disease-linked clones was reported for matched ankylosing spondylitis synovial fluid. Several of the motif variants were reported before in synovial fluid and blood from reactive arthritis.

Note on this clonotype: Its specificity is unknown.

The specimen sequenced was blood, either unsorted or a sorted T cell fraction (not recorded which). This TCR was sampled from a male donor with ankylosing spondylitis. The V call is TRBV10-2, the J call TRBJ2-3, with a weak D call TRBD2 (6 bases). DNA of the CDR3: TGCGCCAGCATGAAGAGCGGGGATACGCAGTATTTT. It is translated as CASMKSGDTQYF.